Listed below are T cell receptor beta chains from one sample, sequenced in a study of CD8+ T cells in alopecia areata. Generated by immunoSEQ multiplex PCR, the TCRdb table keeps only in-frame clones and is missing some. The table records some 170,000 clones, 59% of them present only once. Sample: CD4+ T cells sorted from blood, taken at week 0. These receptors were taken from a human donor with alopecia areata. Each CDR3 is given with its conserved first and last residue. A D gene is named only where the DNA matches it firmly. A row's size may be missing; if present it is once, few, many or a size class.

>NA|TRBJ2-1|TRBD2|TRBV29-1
TGCAGCGGGACTAGCGGTGGCGAGCAGTTCTTC
CSGTSGGEQFF
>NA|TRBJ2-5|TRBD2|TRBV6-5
TGTGCCAGCAGAAAGGGACTAGCGGGGCGTACCCAGTACTTC
CASRKGLAGRTQYF
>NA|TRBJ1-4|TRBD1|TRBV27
TGTGCCAGCAGTTACCTCCGGACAGGTGATGAAAAACTGTTTTTT
CASSYLRTGDEKLFF
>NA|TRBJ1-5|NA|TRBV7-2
TGTGCCAGCAGCTTAGATTACAGCAATCAGCCCCAGCATTTT
CASSLDYSNQPQHF
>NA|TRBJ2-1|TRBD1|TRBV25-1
TGTGCCAGCAGTGAGCCCACCGGGACAGGGGGAACTGAGCAGTTCTTC
CASSEPTGTGGTEQFF
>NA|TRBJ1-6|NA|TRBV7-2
TGTGCCAGCAGCCCCCGTACGGGCCTCTATTCACCCCTCCACTTT
CASSPRTGLYSPLHF
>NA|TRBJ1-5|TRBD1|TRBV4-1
TGCGCCAGCAGCCAACCTGACAGGGAAAATCAGCCCCAGCATTTT
CASSQPDRENQPQHF
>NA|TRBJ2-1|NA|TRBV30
TGTGCCTGGAAGGCGGACCTGCGAGCCTACAATGAGCAGTTCTTC
CAWKADLRAYNEQFF
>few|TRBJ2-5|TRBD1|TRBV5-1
TGCGCCAGCAGCTTGTTGGGACAGGGCGCCCAAGAGACCCAGTACTTC
CASSLLGQGAQETQYF
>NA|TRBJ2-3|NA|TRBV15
TGTGCCACCAGTACCGGAACAAACCCGAGGGATACGCAGTATTTT
CATSTGTNPRDTQYF
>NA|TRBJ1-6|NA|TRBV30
TGTGCCTCCCTATCTGGCAGGTCGAATTCACCCCTCCACTTT
CASLSGRSNSPLHF
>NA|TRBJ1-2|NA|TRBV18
TGTGCCAGCTCACCACCCGGGCATGAAGGCTATGGCTACACCTTC
CASSPPGHEGYGYTF
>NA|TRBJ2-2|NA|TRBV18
TGTGCCAGCTCACCACCGACACAAGCGAACACCGGGGAGCTGTTTTTT
CASSPPTQANTGELFF
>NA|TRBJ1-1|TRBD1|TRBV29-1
TGCAGCGTGGCAGGGGGCCGGAACACTGAAGCTTTCTTT
CSVAGGRNTEAFF
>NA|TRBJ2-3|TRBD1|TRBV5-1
TGCGCCAGCAGCTTCCAGGGGGCAAGTACGCAGTATTTT
CASSFQGASTQYF
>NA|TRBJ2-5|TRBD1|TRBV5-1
TGCGCCAGCAGCTCGGGGACAGTAGAGACCCAGTACTTC
CASSSGTVETQYF
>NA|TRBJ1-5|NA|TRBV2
TGTGCCAGCAGCCGGGGGAGGTCAGGCAATCAGCCCCAGCATTTT
CASSRGRSGNQPQHF
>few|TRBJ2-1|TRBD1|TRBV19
TGTGCCAGTATGGCAGGGGGCGGGCACAATGAGCAGTTCTTC
CASMAGGGHNEQFF
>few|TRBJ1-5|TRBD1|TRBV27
TGTGCCAGCAGTAGAACAGGGGTTCAACCCCAGCATTTT
CASSRTGVQPQHF
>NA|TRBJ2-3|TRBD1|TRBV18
TGTGCCAGCTCACCTGGGGGGCAAGGACAGGGGCCAACAGATACGCAGTATTTT
CASSPGGQGQGPTDTQYF
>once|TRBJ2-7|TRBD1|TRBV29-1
TGCAGCGTTACAAGGACAGGGGCCCACGAGCAGTACTTC
CSVTRTGAHEQYF
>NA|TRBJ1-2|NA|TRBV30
TGTGCCTGGATGGGCCAGGGAGGCTATGGCTACACCTTC
CAWMGQGGYGYTF
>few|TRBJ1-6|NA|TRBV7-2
TGTGCCAGCAGCTTGGGGGCAAATTCACCCCTCCACTTT
CASSLGANSPLHF
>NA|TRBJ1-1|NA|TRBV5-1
TGCGCCAGCAGGGGACCGATGAACACTGAAGCTTTCTTT
CASRGPMNTEAFF
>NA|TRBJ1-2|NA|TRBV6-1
TGTGCCAGCAGCTATCTGGACGGGAACTATGGCTACACCTTC
CASSYLDGNYGYTF
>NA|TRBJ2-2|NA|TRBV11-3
TGTGCCAGCAGCTTCGGTCTTGGTGGGACCGGGGAGCTGTTTTTT
CASSFGLGGTGELFF
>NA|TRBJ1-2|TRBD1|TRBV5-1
TGCGCCAGCAGCGTAGGACAGGGCGATCATGGCTACACCTTC
CASSVGQGDHGYTF
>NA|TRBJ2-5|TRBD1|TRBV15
TGTGCCACCAGCACACAGGGGAAAGAGACCCAGTACTTC
CATSTQGKETQYF
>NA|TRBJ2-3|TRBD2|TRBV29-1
TGCAGCGTTGCGGGACTAGCGGGGGAAGAGTTTACGCAGTATTTT
CSVAGLAGEEFTQYF
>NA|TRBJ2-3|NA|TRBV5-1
TGCGCCAGCAGCTGGGGGGACAGCACAGATACGCAGTATTTT
CASSWGDSTDTQYF
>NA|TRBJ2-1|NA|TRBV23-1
TGCGCCAGCAGTCATAATGGGAATCTTGGCCATGAGCAGTTCTTC
CASSHNGNLGHEQFF
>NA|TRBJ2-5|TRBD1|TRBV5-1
TGCGCCAGCAGCTTACAGGGGATGAGAGAGACCCAGTACTTC
CASSLQGMRETQYF
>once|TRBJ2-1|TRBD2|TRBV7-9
TGTGCCAGCAGCCCGAGAGGCCTAGCGGGGGATGGATATGAGCAGTTCTTC
CASSPRGLAGDGYEQFF
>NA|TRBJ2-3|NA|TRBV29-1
TGCAGCGTAGGGGATGGGGGGCGCACAGATACGCAGTATTTT
CSVGDGGRTDTQYF
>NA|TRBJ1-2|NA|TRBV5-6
TGTGCCAGCAGCTTGAACAGGGTGGGAGGTGGCTACACCTTC
CASSLNRVGGGYTF
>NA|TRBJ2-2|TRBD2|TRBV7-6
TGTGCCAGCAGCCAGCGACTAGCGGGGATCACCGGGGAGCTGTTTTTT
CASSQRLAGITGELFF
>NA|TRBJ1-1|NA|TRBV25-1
TGTGCCAGCAGTGAGGACAGCACTGAAGCTTTCTTT
CASSEDSTEAFF
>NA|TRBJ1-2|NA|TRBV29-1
TGCAGCGCAGAGAAAAACTATGGCTACACCTTC
CSAEKNYGYTF
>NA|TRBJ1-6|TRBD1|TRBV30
TGTGCCTGGAGTGCCCCGACAGGGTTGTATAATTCACCCCTCCACTTT
CAWSAPTGLYNSPLHF
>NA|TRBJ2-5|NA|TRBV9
TGTGCCAGCAGCGGTTGGCAGGGTATCCAAGAGACCCAGTACTTC
CASSGWQGIQETQYF
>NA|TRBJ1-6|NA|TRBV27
TGTGCCAGCAGTTTATCTAGGGATTGGAGTTCACCCCTCCACTTT
CASSLSRDWSSPLHF
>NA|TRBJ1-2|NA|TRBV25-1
TGTGCCAGCAGTGAGTTGGGGGTCTATGGCTACACCTTC
CASSELGVYGYTF
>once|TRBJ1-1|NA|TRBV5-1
TGCGCCAGCAAGACACTCGAGAACACTGAAGCTTTCTTT
CASKTLENTEAFF
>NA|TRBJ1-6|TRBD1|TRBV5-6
TGTGCCAGCAAGACAGGGTATAATTCACCCCTCCACTTT
CASKTGYNSPLHF
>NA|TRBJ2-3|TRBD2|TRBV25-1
TGTGCCAGCAGTGCCCGGGGGGGCCCCCCAGATACGCAGTATTTT
CASSARGGPPDTQYF
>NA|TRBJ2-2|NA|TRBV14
TGTGCCAGCAGCCAAGATCGAAGGCTGCCCACCGGGGAGCTGTTTTTT
CASSQDRRLPTGELFF
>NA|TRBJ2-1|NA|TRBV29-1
TGCAGCGCTTACGGATCCTTGGAGCAGTTCTTC
CSAYGSLEQFF
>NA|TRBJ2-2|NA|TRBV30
TGTGCCTGGAGTCTTGCAAGCGCCGGGGAGCTGTTTTTT
CAWSLASAGELFF
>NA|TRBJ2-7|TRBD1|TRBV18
TGTGCCAGCTCACCTTCAGGGGGACGGACAGGGTCAAACGAGCAGTACTTC
CASSPSGGRTGSNEQYF